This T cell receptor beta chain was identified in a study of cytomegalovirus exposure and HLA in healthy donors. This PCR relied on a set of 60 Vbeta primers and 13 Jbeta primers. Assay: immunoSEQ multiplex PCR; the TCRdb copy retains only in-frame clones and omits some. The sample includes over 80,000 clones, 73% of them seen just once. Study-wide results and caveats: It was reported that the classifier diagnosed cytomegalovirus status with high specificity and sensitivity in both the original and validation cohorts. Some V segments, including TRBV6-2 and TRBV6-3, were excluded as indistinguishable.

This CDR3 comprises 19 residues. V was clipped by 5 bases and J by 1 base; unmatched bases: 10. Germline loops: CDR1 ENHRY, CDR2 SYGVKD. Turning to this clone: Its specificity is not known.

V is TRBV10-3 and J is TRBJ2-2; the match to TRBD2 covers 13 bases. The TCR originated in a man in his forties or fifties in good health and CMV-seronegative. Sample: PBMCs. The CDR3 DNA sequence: TGTGCCATCAGTCACCCTACGGGACTAGCGGGGTTGAACACCGGGGAGCTGTTTTTT. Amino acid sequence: CAISHPTGLAGLNTGELFF.